This T cell receptor beta chain was retrieved from a study of blood T cell repertoires in COVID-19. On the study more broadly: Sites across the United States, Italy and Spain contributed samples from acute and convalescent COVID-19. The cDNA or gDNA used as material had been derived from T cells, B-cell-depleted T cells, or PBMCs.

In this sample, this clone turned up a few times. Methods used by the authors: Amplification from reference gene primers served as the basis for estimated nucleated cell counts. Sequencing was performed with immunoSEQ multiplex PCR; in TCRdb, only in-frame clones are kept and a portion is missing. V and J calls and clone size are copied from that table; D and trimming were computed from the DNA. The table includes 80,000 to 95,000 clones, more than 70% detected once. The receptor was derived from a woman aged 70 to 79 with acute or convalescent COVID-19. Sequences were obtained from peripheral blood.

CDR3 sequence (DNA): TGTGCCAGTAGTCCCCCAAGGGGGACAGATACGCAGTATTTT. It is translated as CASSPPRGTDTQYF. The J gene is TRBJ2-3, the V gene TRBV19; tentatively, D is TRBD1 (6 bases). Germline loops: CDR1 LNHDA, CDR2 SQIVND (reference sequence). Trimming shortened V by 5 bases and J by 3 bases, and 12 bases separated the two germline ends. CDR3 size: 14 residues. The entire variable domain, with the rest obtained from reference TRBV19 and TRBJ2-3, is as follows: DGGITQSPKYLFRKEGQNVTLSCEQNLNHDAMYWYRQDPGQGLRLIYYSQIVNDFQKGDIAEGYSVSREKKESFPLTVTSAQKNPTAFYLCASSPPRGTDTQYFGPGTRLTVL.